This T cell receptor (beta chain) was captured by sequencing in a study of blood T cell repertoires in COVID-19. Across the study: The origin of the acute and convalescent COVID-19 samples was the United States, Italy and Spain.

The germline V gene encodes CDR1 SGDLS and CDR2 YYNGEE. CDR3 size: 16 residues. Trimming took 3 bases from V and 5 from J; bases not matched to a gene: 6. How the authors handled the data: By means of reference gene primer amplification, nucleated cell counts were estimated. Sequenced by immunoSEQ multiplex PCR; TCRdb stores in-frame clones only, minus some. Clonal size and the V and J genes are those of that table, whereas D and trimming came from the DNA. The data contain roughly 260,000 clones, more than 70% of them seen just once; the ten biggest clones take up 2% to 2.5%. This clone was counted only a few times.

The TCR was taken from a woman between 50 and 59 years old with acute or convalescent COVID-19. The sequenced sample was peripheral blood. The V and J genes are TRBV9 and TRBJ2-2, with TRBD1 identical over 11 bases. CDR3 loop: CASSASGTGGTGELFF. In DNA form, the CDR3 reads TGTGCCAGCAGCGCCTCCGGGACAGGGGGGACCGGGGAGCTGTTTTTT.